This T cell receptor beta chain was documented in a study of blood T cells in healthy people across ages. Study results and caveats: Both naive CD4+ cell counts and diversity were greater in long-lived donors than in aged donors.

Using a J-beta primer mix together with a sample-barcoded 5' primer, a second PCR was run for 7 to 11 cycles. Every cDNA was tagged by a template-switch adaptor with 12 random nucleotides. Every sample returned 2.5 million or more CDR3-containing paired-end reads. TCRdb re-called the 5' RACE reads with MiXCR, one entry per CDR3 protein. Of 600,000 or so distinct CDR3 sequences listed, around 20% are singletons. The V and J ends lost 6 bases and 0 bases respectively, with 11 bases between them. The CDR3 is made up of 14 amino acids. CDR1 is ENHRY, CDR2 SYGVKD, per germline. Concerning this clonotype itself: Antigen specificity is unknown.

The receptor comes from a man aged 65 to 79 in good health. The V call is TRBV10-3, the J call TRBJ1-1, with a weak D call TRBD1 (6 bases). Sample: blood. CDR3 protein: CAISKDSVNTEAFF. The CDR3 region has the DNA TGTGCCATCAGCAAGGACAGCGTGAACACTGAAGCTTTCTTT.